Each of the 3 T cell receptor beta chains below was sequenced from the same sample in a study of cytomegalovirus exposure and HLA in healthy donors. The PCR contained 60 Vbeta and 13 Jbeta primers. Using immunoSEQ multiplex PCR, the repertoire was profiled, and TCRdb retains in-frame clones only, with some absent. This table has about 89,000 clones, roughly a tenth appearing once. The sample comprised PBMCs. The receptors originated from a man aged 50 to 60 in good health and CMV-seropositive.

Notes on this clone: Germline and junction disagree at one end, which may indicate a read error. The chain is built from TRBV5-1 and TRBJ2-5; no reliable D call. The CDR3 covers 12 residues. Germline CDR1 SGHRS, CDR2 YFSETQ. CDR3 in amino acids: CASSLAQEAQYF. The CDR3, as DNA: TGCGCCAGCAGCTTGGCTCAAGAGGCCCAGTACTTC.

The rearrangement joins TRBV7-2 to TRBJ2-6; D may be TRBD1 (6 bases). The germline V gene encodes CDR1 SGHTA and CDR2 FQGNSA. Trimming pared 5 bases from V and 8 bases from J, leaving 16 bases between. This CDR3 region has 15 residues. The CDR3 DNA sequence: TGTGCCAGCAGCAAACTTCGACAGGTGCCCAACGTCCTGACTTTC. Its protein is CASSKLRQVPNVLTF.

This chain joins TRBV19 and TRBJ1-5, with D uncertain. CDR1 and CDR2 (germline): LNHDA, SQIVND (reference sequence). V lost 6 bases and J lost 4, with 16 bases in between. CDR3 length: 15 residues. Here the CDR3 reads CASRNPSRGNQPQHF. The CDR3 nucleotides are TGTGCCAGTAGAAATCCCTCTAGAGGAAATCAGCCCCAGCATTTT.